This T cell receptor (beta chain) is from a study of identical twins. The V gene lost 2 bases and the J gene lost 14 bases, with 18 bases spanning the gap. Looked up from germline, CDR1 is SQVTM and CDR2 is ANQGSEA. There are 12 residues in the CDR3. Whole-study findings and limits: Recombination models fit unrelated individuals' TCR alpha sharing but underestimated twins'. High-abundance cord blood beta clonotypes had fewer insertions; memory repertoires showed none. Twin-shared out-of-frame alpha sequences were enriched for low generation probability.

Each cDNA held unique molecular identifiers, and template switching gave it a universal primer site. TCRdb re-derived calls from the 5' RACE reads in MiXCR, one entry per CDR3 protein. Among hundreds of thousands of distinct CDR3 sequences listed, 11% to 15% were seen once. In its sample, this clonotype was seen a few times. Its target is unknown. The specimen sequenced was memory (CD45RO+) T cells sorted from blood. The chain joins TRBV29-1 to TRBJ2-5; D is unresolved. The origin of this receptor is a young woman in good health. The CDR3, as DNA: TGCAGCGTTGAAACCTTTGCCGCGAGCTTATACTTC. This gives the protein CSVETFAASLYF.